This TCR beta chain was sequenced in a study of blood T cell repertoires in COVID-19. Study-level information: Donors in the United States, Italy and Spain gave samples during acute or convalescent COVID-19. Nucleic acid was either cDNA or gDNA, and it came from T cells, B-cell-depleted T cells, or PBMCs.

The germline V gene encodes CDR1 ENHRY and CDR2 SYGVKD. J was trimmed by 2 bases and V by 3 bases; bases with no gene match: 6. CDR3 length equals 15 residues. How the authors handled the data: From reference gene primer amplification, estimates of nucleated cell counts were derived. Here immunoSEQ multiplex PCR was the method, and the copy in TCRdb shows in-frame clones only, minus some. V, J and clone size were drawn from that table, and D and trimming were deduced from the DNA. This table holds about 76,000 clones, 70% to 80% found once. The sequenced sample was peripheral blood. This chain links TRBV10-3 with TRBJ2-7, with 8 bases matching TRBD1. The clonotype comes from an older man with acute or convalescent COVID-19. CDR3 nucleotide sequence: TGTGCCATCAGTGATTCCGGGACAGGAGCCTACGAGCAGTACTTC. Translating gives CAISDSGTGAYEQYF.